This T cell receptor (beta chain) was recorded in a study of cytomegalovirus exposure and HLA in healthy donors. Notes on this clone: Antigen: not known.

Primers for the PCR totalled 60 Vbeta and 13 Jbeta. Profiled with immunoSEQ multiplex PCR; TCRdb holds only in-frame clones, not every one. The sample has about 130,000 clones; roughly 79% are singletons. General study results and limits: TCR beta sequences reportedly predicted most subjects' HLA-A and HLA-B alleles accurately.

J lost 2 bases, V lost 0 bases, and 5 bases had no gene match. The germline V gene has CDR1 SGDLS and CDR2 YYNGEE. The CDR3 extends over 17 amino acids. The receptor was derived from a woman between 45 and 65 years old in good health and CMV-seronegative. The sample was PBMCs. The chain carries TRBV9 and TRBJ2-4; 10 positions agree with TRBD2. CDR3 nucleotide sequence: TGTGCCAGCAGCGTAGGTCTAGCGGGAGAGACCAAAAACATTCAGTACTTC. Amino acids: CASSVGLAGETKNIQYF.